This T cell receptor beta chain was sequenced during a study of cytomegalovirus exposure and HLA in healthy donors. Study details: About 85 million unique TCRs from HLA-typed donors were held in an early release of data.

The CDR3 is made up of 15 amino acids. Germline V gene data show CDR1 as LGHNA and CDR2 as YNFKEQ. V was trimmed by 1 base and J by 4 bases, leaving 13 bases between them. Study-wide results and caveats: Reports indicate that TCR beta sequences accurately predicted the HLA-A and HLA-B alleles of most subjects. In vitro data verified three CMV-associated chains as specific for CMV antigens.

PCR employed 60 Vbeta and 13 Jbeta primers. Profiling relied on immunoSEQ multiplex PCR, and the TCRdb table lists in-frame clones only, not all of them. Altogether 110,000 to 150,000 clones are present, less than 85% being singletons, with the ten largest covering almost 7%. Note on this clone: Its antigen remains unidentified.

The material sequenced was PBMCs. V and J are TRBV4-2 and TRBJ1-1; D possibly corresponds to TRBD1 (5 bases). The source of this sequence is a man between 35 and 55 years old in good health and CMV-seropositive. For the CDR3, the DNA is TGTGCCAGCAGCCAAGTTCGGGGGGTGAGCACTGAAGCTTTCTTT. This codes for CASSQVRGVSTEAFF.